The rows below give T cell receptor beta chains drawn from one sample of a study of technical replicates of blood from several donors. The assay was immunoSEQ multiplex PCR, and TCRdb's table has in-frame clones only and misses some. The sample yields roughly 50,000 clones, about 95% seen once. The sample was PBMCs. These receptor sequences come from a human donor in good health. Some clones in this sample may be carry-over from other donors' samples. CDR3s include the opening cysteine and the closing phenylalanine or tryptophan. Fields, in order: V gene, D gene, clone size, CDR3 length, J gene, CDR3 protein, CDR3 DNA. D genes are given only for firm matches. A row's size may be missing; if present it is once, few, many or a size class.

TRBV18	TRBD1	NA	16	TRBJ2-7	CASSLNQGTGGGEQYF	TGTGCCAGCTCCCTAAATCAGGGGACAGGGGGCGGTGAGCAGTACTTC
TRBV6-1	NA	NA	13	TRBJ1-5	CASSENGGRAQHF	TGTGCCAGCAGTGAAAACGGGGGACGGGCCCAGCATTTT
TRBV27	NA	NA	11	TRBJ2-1	CASSFNNEQFF	TGTGCCAGCAGTTTTAACAATGAGCAGTTCTTC
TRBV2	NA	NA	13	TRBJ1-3	CASSDRGAYTIYF	TGTGCCAGCAGTGATCGGGGGGCCTACACCATATATTTT
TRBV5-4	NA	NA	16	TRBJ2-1	CASSPLRVSSYNEQFF	TGTGCCAGCAGCCCACTTCGGGTTAGCTCCTACAATGAGCAGTTCTTC
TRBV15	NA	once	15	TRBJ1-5	CATSRDRGINQPQHF	TGTGCCACCAGCAGAGATCGGGGGATCAATCAGCCCCAGCATTTT
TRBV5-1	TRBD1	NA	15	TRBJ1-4	CASSLEGAINEKLFF	TGCGCCAGCAGCTTGGAGGGGGCGATTAATGAAAAACTGTTTTTT
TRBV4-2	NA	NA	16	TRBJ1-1	CASSRNPQGARTEAFF	TGTGCCAGCAGCCGCAACCCACAAGGGGCGCGAACTGAAGCTTTCTTT
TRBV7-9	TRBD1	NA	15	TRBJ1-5	CASSFGQDSNQPQHF	TGTGCCAGCAGCTTTGGACAGGATAGCAATCAGCCCCAGCATTTT
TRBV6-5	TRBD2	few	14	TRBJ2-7	CASSLGGGNYEQYF	TGTGCCAGCAGCTTAGGCGGGGGTAACTACGAGCAGTACTTC
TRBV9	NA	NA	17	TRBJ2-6	CASSVVAVYSGANVLTF	TGTGCCAGCAGCGTAGTTGCCGTCTACTCTGGGGCCAACGTCCTGACTTTC
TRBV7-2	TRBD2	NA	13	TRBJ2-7	CASRTSGFYEQYF	TGTGCCAGTCGTACTAGCGGGTTCTACGAGCAGTACTTC
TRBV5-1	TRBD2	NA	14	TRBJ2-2	CASTGTSGTGELFF	TGCGCCAGCACCGGAACTAGCGGGACCGGGGAGCTGTTTTTT
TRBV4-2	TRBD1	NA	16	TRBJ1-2	CASSPLTGLGGYGYTF	TGTGCCAGCAGCCCCTTGACAGGGCTTGGTGGCTATGGCTACACCTTC
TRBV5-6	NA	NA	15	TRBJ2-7	CASSLRGLIHYEQYF	TGTGCCAGCAGCCTCCGGGGACTTATACACTACGAGCAGTACTTC
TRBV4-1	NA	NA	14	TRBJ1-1	CASSQVIENTEAFF	TGCGCCAGCAGCCAAGTCATAGAGAACACTGAAGCTTTCTTT
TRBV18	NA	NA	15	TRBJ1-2	CASSYDGQTNYGYTF	TGTGCCAGCTCCTACGATGGACAGACCAACTATGGCTACACCTTC
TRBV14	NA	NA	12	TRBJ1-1	CASSPGGLEAFF	TGTGCCAGCAGCCCGGGGGGGCTTGAAGCTTTCTTT
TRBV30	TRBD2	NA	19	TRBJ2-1	CAWSGGLRLAGVLRDEQFF	TGTGCCTGGAGTGGTGGTCTGCGGCTAGCGGGAGTTTTACGGGATGAGCAGTTCTTC
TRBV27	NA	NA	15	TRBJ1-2	CASSSLGGRRYGYTF	TGTGCCAGCAGTTCCCTCGGGGGGCGTAGGTATGGCTACACCTTC
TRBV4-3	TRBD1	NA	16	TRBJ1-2	CASSQGSAGQGDGYTF	TGCGCCAGCAGCCAAGGTAGTGCGGGACAGGGGGACGGCTACACCTTC
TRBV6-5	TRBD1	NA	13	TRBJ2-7	CATGQGVSYEQYF	TGTGCCACCGGACAGGGGGTATCCTACGAGCAGTACTTC
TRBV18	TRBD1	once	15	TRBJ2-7	CASSPVEGAWYEQYF	TGTGCCAGCTCACCAGTCGAGGGGGCTTGGTACGAGCAGTACTTC
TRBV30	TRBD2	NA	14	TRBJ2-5	CAWRRGRFQETQYF	TGTGCCTGGAGGCGCGGGAGGTTCCAAGAGACCCAGTACTTC
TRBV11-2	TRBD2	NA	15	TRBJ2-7	CASSLERGGPYEQYF	TGTGCCAGCAGCTTAGAGCGGGGGGGCCCCTACGAGCAGTACTTC
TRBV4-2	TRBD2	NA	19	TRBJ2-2	CASSQDGTSGGAGTGELFF	TGTGCCAGCAGCCAAGATGGGACTAGCGGGGGGGCGGGCACCGGGGAGCTGTTTTTT
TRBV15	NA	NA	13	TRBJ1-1	CATSKQQYTEAFF	TGTGCCACCAGCAAACAGCAGTACACTGAAGCTTTCTTT
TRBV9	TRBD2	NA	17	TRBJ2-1	CASSGGMGLAGWDEQFF	TGTGCCAGCAGCGGTGGAATGGGACTAGCGGGGTGGGATGAGCAGTTCTTC
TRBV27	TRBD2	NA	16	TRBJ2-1	CASSLSGGGPYNEQFF	TGTGCCAGCAGTTTATCGGGGGGGGGTCCCTACAATGAGCAGTTCTTC
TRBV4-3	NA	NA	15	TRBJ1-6	CASSQVEVLNSPLHF	TGCGCCAGCAGCCAAGTGGAGGTTCTGAATTCACCCCTCCACTTT
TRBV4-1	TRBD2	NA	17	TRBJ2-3	CASSQDRTSERTDTQYF	TGCGCCAGCAGCCAAGATCGGACTAGCGAACGCACAGATACGCAGTATTTT
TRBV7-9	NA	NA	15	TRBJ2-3	CASSSTREVTDTQYF	TGTGCCAGCAGCTCCACCCGGGAAGTCACAGATACGCAGTATTTT
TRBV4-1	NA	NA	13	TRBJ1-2	CASSLTGIHGYTF	TGCGCCAGCAGCCTCACAGGGATTCATGGCTACACCTTC
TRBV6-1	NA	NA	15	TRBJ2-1	CASSEATRGVREQFF	TGTGCCAGCAGTGAAGCGACTAGAGGAGTAAGGGAGCAGTTCTTC
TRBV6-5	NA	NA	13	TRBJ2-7	CASGPTFSYEQYF	TGTGCCAGCGGGCCGACATTTTCCTACGAGCAGTACTTC
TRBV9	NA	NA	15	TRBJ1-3	CASSVVPVAGNTIYF	TGTGCCAGCAGCGTAGTCCCTGTGGCCGGAAACACCATATATTTT
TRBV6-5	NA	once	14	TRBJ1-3	CASSSVSSGNTIYF	TGTGCCAGCAGTTCCGTATCTTCTGGAAACACCATATATTTT
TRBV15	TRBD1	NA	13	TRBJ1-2	CATSRQGAYGYTF	TGTGCCACCTCCAGGCAGGGGGCCTATGGCTACACCTTC
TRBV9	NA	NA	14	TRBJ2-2	CASSVEYSPGELFF	TGTGCCAGCAGCGTAGAATATAGTCCCGGGGAGCTGTTTTTT
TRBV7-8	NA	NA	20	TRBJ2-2	CASSRIPPAGAPANTGELFF	TGTGCCAGCAGCCGAATCCCCCCCGCGGGGGCCCCCGCGAACACCGGGGAGCTGTTTTTT
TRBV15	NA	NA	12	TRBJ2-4	CATSRDSGIQYF	TGTGCCACCAGCAGGGACTCTGGCATTCAGTACTTC
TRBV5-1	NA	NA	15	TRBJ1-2	CASSLNTGQVYGYTF	TGCGCCAGCAGCTTGAATACAGGGCAAGTCTATGGCTACACCTTC
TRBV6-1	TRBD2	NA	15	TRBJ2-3	CASRAGTSGTDTQYF	TGTGCCAGCAGAGCCGGGACTAGCGGCACAGATACGCAGTATTTT
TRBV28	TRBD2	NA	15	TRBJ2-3	CASSFRLAGPDTQYF	TGTGCCAGCAGTTTCAGACTAGCGGGACCAGATACGCAGTATTTT
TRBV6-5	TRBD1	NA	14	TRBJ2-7	CASREGTGKYEQYF	TGTGCCAGCAGAGAGGGGACAGGGAAGTACGAGCAGTACTTC
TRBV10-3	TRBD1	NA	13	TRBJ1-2	CAITGQGDYGYTF	TGTGCCATCACGGGACAGGGGGACTATGGCTACACCTTC
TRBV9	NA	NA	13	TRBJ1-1	CASSGDSLTEAFF	TGTGCCAGCAGCGGAGACAGCCTCACTGAAGCTTTCTTT
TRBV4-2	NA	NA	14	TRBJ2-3	CASSQLGSGYTQYF	TGTGCCAGCAGCCAGCTGGGGAGCGGCTATACGCAGTATTTT
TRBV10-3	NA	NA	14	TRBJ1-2	CAISDPQVLYGYTF	TGTGCCATCAGTGACCCCCAGGTCCTCTATGGCTACACCTTC
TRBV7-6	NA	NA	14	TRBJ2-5	CASSVRWRRETQYF	TGTGCCAGCTCCGTGCGTTGGAGGAGAGAGACCCAGTACTTC
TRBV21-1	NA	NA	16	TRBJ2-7	CASSKDERGQGGEQYF	TGTGCCAGCAGCAAAGATGAGAGGGGACAGGGGGGCGAGCAGTACTTC
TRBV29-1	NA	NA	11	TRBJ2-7	CSVEASYEQYF	TGCAGCGTTGAAGCGTCCTACGAGCAGTACTTC
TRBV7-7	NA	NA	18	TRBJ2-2	CASSLRIVGRRGPGELFF	TGTGCCAGCAGCTTACGCATCGTCGGACGGAGGGGACCCGGGGAGCTGTTTTTT
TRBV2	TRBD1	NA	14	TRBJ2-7	CASSEGTGPYEQYF	TGTGCCAGCAGTGAAGGGACAGGACCCTACGAGCAGTACTTC
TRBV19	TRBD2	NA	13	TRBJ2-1	CASAGLARNEQFF	TGTGCCAGTGCTGGACTAGCGCGTAATGAGCAGTTCTTC
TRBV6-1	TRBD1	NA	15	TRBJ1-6	CASSFTGGGNSPLHF	TGTGCCAGCAGTTTTACAGGGGGTGGGAATTCACCCCTCCACTTT
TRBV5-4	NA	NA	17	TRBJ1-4	CASSLAGQGARNEKLFF	TGTGCCAGCAGCTTGGCCGGTCAAGGGGCGCGAAATGAAAAACTGTTTTTT
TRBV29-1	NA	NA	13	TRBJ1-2	CSADRDKGGGYTF	TGCAGCGCAGACCGGGACAAGGGTGGCGGCTACACCTTC
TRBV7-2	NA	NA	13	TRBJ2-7	CASSLGQIGEQYF	TGTGCCAGCAGCTTAGGACAGATTGGCGAGCAGTACTTC